This TCR beta chain came from a study of blood T cell repertoires in COVID-19. Across the study: The United States, Italy and Spain provided the acute and convalescent COVID-19 samples.

In the original analysis: Amplified reference gene primers provided the basis for estimating nucleated cell counts. Method: immunoSEQ multiplex PCR; TCRdb's copy keeps in-frame clones and lacks some. V and J calls and clone size are as listed in that table; D and trimming were resolved from the DNA. The sample records approximately 190,000 clones, 80% being singletons. Germline values: CDR1 SGHRS, CDR2 YFSETQ. The CDR3 contains 14 residues. The V end was cut by 4 bases, the J end by 0 bases, with 9 bases between. The TCR comes from a man aged 55 to 70 with acute or convalescent COVID-19. The rearrangement uses TRBV5-1 and TRBJ2-3; a weak D match, TRBD2 (6 bases). What was sequenced was peripheral blood. Here the CDR3 reads CASSQSGSTDTQYF. The CDR3 region has the DNA TGCGCCAGCAGCCAAAGCGGGAGCACAGATACGCAGTATTTT.